A single sample is the source of the 27 T cell receptor beta chains below, sequenced in a study of T cells after yellow fever vaccination. MiXCR, applied by TCRdb to the 5' RACE reads, yields one record per CDR3 protein. The table shows approximately 32,000 distinct CDR3 sequences, with about 4.4% occurring only once. The sequenced sample was CD8+ T cells sorted from PBMCs, obtained 5 days after the yellow fever booster vaccination. The receptor source for this set is a man younger than 45 who received the YFV17D yellow fever vaccine.

This clonotype was recorded at least ten times. This chain links TRBV5-1 with TRBJ2-7, with D possibly matching TRBD1 (6 bases). Germline CDR1 and CDR2: SGHRS and YFSETQ. The CDR3 is made up of 15 amino acids. The germline V and J ends were trimmed by 1 base and 2 bases, with 13 bases remaining between them. CDR3 nucleotides: TGCGCCAGCAGCTTGAGGCCAGGGGAAGCCTACGAGCAGTACTTC. It is translated as CASSLRPGEAYEQYF.

This chain links TRBV7-6 with TRBJ1-4; the D gene is possibly TRBD1 (5 bases). This CDR3 has 15 residues. Germline CDR1 and CDR2: SGHVS and FNYEAQ. Trimming shortened V by 2 bases and J by 5 bases, and 12 bases separated the two germline ends. CDR3 sequence: CASSLLGHLNEKLFF. CDR3 DNA: TGTGCCAGCAGCTTACTGGGGCACCTCAATGAAAAACTGTTTTTT.

The table lists this clonotype with many counts. V gene TRBV6-5 combines with J gene TRBJ2-7; 10 nucleotides agree with TRBD2. In germline, CDR1 is MNHEY, CDR2 SVGAGI. V lost 4 bases to trimming and J lost 2 bases; unmatched junction nucleotides: 5. The CDR3 is 15 amino acids. The CDR3 spells CASSSPSGGTYEQYF. The DNA for the CDR3 is TGTGCCAGCAGTTCCCCTAGCGGGGGAACCTACGAGCAGTACTTC.

This clonotype was seen at least ten times. The V call is TRBV20-1, the J call TRBJ2-7, with 9 bases fitting TRBD2. Losses at the gene ends were 5 bases for V and 0 bases for J; bases not matched to a gene: 8. This CDR3 comprises 15 residues. Germline-derived CDR1 and CDR2 are DFQATT and SNEGSKA (reference sequence). As DNA, the CDR3 is TGCAGTGCTTATCTCACTAGCGGGTCCTCCTACGAGCAGTACTTC. It translates to CSAYLTSGSSYEQYF.

This clonotype has a count of ten or more. The J gene is TRBJ2-2, the V gene TRBV20-1; unclear D gene. This CDR3 spans 13 amino acids. Per the germline V gene, CDR1 is DFQATT and CDR2 is SNEGSKA (reference sequence). Trimming cost V 3 bases and J 4 bases, with 9 bases left between them. CDR3 region: CSARMGTTGELFF. CDR3 nucleotides: TGCAGTGCTAGGATGGGTACCACCGGGGAGCTGTTTTTT.

This clonotype was counted at least ten times. The V and J genes are TRBV10-3 and TRBJ2-7, with TRBD2 identical over 12 bases. This CDR3 is 13 amino acids long. The V gene's germline CDR1 is ENHRY and CDR2 SYGVKD. After removal of 10 bases from V and 2 bases from J, the junction contained 3 bases not matched to a gene. The CDR3 here is CATGLAGTYEQYF. CDR3 in DNA: TGTGCCACCGGACTAGCGGGAACCTACGAGCAGTACTTC.

In this sample, this clonotype turned up many times. This sequence joins TRBV20-1 and TRBJ2-7, with TRBD2 identical over 8 bases. V dropped 3 bases and J dropped 2; count of bases not matched to a gene: 0. The CDR3 is 12 residues long. Germline assignment: CDR1 DFQATT and CDR2 SNEGSKA (reference sequence). This chain's CDR3 is CSASGRAYEQYF. CDR3 DNA: TGCAGTGCTAGCGGGAGGGCCTACGAGCAGTACTTC.

This clonotype was counted a few times. V and J are TRBV18 and TRBJ2-2, with D hard to call. Trimming removed 2 bases from V and 3 bases from J, with 16 bases in between. Germline assignment: CDR1 KGHSH and CDR2 LQKENI. The CDR3 is 17 amino acids. The CDR3 reads CASSPDTKQPDTGELFF. CDR3 bases: TGTGCCAGCTCACCAGACACGAAACAGCCCGACACCGGGGAGCTGTTTTTT.

This clonotype was seen ten or more times. This chain joins TRBV2 and TRBJ2-7; tentatively, D is TRBD1 (6 bases). Per the germline V gene, CDR1 is SNHLY and CDR2 is FYNNEI. This CDR3 contains 14 residues. The ends were cut back, 4 bases at V and 3 bases at J, with 13 bases in the middle. CDR3: CASSGSGVVYEQYF. The CDR3 DNA reads as TGTGCCAGCAGTGGTTCAGGGGTAGTCTACGAGCAGTACTTC.

This clonotype showed up many times. This sequence joins TRBV20-1 and TRBJ2-1; the match to TRBD2 covers 7 bases. V shed 3 bases, J shed 4 bases, and the junction held 9 bases outside the gene matches. In germline, CDR1 is DFQATT, CDR2 SNEGSKA (reference sequence). CDR3 length: 15 amino acids. The chain's CDR3 is CSARSGQRDYNEQFF. Written as DNA, the CDR3 is TGCAGTGCTAGGTCCGGCCAGCGGGATTACAATGAGCAGTTCTTC.

The sample holds many counts of this clonotype. The chain is built from TRBV6-1 and TRBJ2-5; TRBD1 aligns across 8 bases. The germline gives CDR1 MNHNS, CDR2 SASEGT. V shed 7 bases, J shed 5 bases, and the junction held 3 bases outside the gene matches. This CDR3 is built from 12 residues. CDR3 loop: CASNQGAETQYF. As DNA, the CDR3 is TGTGCCAGCAATCAGGGGGCGGAGACCCAGTACTTC.

This clonotype has ten or more counts. The V call is TRBV24-1, the J call TRBJ2-1; a weak D match, TRBD2 (6 bases). Trimming took off 9 bases at V and 6 bases at J, with 11 bases between the two ends. Looked up from germline, CDR1 is KGHDR and CDR2 is SFDVKD. CDR3 length equals 12 residues. The CDR3 DNA follows: TGTGCCACCGCCGGGACTTCCAATGAGCAGTTCTTC. Its translation: CATAGTSNEQFF.

This clonotype was found many times. The chain couples TRBV11-3 to TRBJ2-1; tentatively, D is TRBD2 (5 bases). V dropped 5 bases and J dropped 5 bases, with 13 bases sitting between them. The CDR3 is 14 residues long. The germline CDR1 and CDR2 sequences are SGHNT and YENEEA. CDR3 region: CASSPRTGDNEQFF. The CDR3 bases are TGTGCCAGCAGCCCACGGACTGGAGACAATGAGCAGTTCTTC.

This clonotype was seen repeatedly, ten times or more. V gene TRBV14 combines with J gene TRBJ2-7; D unclear. V dropped 0 bases and J dropped 8 bases, with 11 bases sitting between them. This CDR3 region has 13 residues. Per germline, CDR1 SGHDN and CDR2 FVKESK. CDR3 loop: CASSQDLAAKQYF. The CDR3 bases are TGTGCCAGCAGCCAAGATCTTGCGGCAAAGCAGTACTTC.

The chain has TRBV5-6 and TRBJ1-2; possible D gene TRBD1, 5 bases. The CDR3 extends over 14 amino acids. The V and J ends lost 9 bases and 4 bases respectively, with 19 bases between them. Germline V gives CDR1 SGHDT, CDR2 YYEEEE. CDR3 DNA: TGTGCCATGGGCCCGGGGCGCCCCGGCTATGGCTACACCTTC. Its protein is CAMGPGRPGYGYTF.

This clonotype was detected many times. V usage is TRBV6-5 and J usage is TRBJ2-1; 7 positions agree with TRBD1. V lost 6 bases and J lost 5; bases outside the gene matches: 1. Germline-derived CDR1 and CDR2 are MNHEY and SVGAGI. The CDR3 has 12 residues. Written as DNA, the CDR3 is TGTGCCAGCAGGACAGGGAACAATGAGCAGTTCTTC. It specifies CASRTGNNEQFF.

This clonotype has a count of ten or more. The chain has TRBV7-2 and TRBJ2-7; TRBD2 matches at 11 bases. The CDR3 runs to 14 residues. CDR1 SGHTA and CDR2 FQGNSA come from the germline V gene. The V segment lost 6 bases and the J segment 3 bases; nucleotides outside the gene matches: 4. The CDR3 bases are TGTGCCAGCAGGACGGGACTAGCGGACTACGAGCAGTACTTC. This codes for CASRTGLADYEQYF.

In its sample, this clonotype was seen many times. V usage is TRBV28 and J usage is TRBJ2-1; TRBD2 agrees at 9 bases. Trimming at V came to 5 bases and at J to 0 bases, leaving 26 bases not matched to a gene. Per the germline V gene, CDR1 is MDHEN and CDR2 is SYDVKM. The length of the CDR3 is 23 residues. Written as DNA, the CDR3 is TGTGCCAGCAGTACCACTAGCGGGCCAACAAGATCGGGAGTGGTGAGCTCCTACAATGAGCAGTTCTTC. Translated, it gives CASSTTSGPTRSGVVSSYNEQFF.

This clonotype was recorded many times. CDR3 sequence: CASSLPGQGPPYGYTF. CDR3 DNA sequence: TGTGCCAGCAGTCTCCCGGGACAGGGGCCACCGTATGGCTACACCTTC. The rearrangement joins TRBV12-3 or TRBV12-4 to TRBJ1-2; 10 bases agree with TRBD1. The V gene end was trimmed by 5 bases and the J gene end by 5 bases; junction bases not matched to a gene: 11. CDR3 length: 16 amino acids.

This clonotype occurred many times. This chain uses TRBV28 with TRBJ2-7, with D tentatively TRBD1 (5 bases). Germline CDR1 and CDR2: MDHEN and SYDVKM. V lost 6 bases, J lost 5 bases, and 11 bases lay in between. CDR3 length equals 12 residues. CDR3 sequence: CASSTTVDEQYF. DNA of the CDR3: TGTGCCAGCAGCACGACAGTGGACGAGCAGTACTTC. Using reference TRBV28 and TRBJ2-7 for the parts outside the CDR3, the full variable domain is DVKVTQSSRYLVKRTGEKVFLECVQDMDHENMFWYRQDPGLGLRLIYFSYDVKMKEKGDIPEGYSVSREKKERFSLILESASTNQTSMYLCASSTTVDEQYFGPGTRLTVT.

This clonotype came up many times. The rearrangement uses TRBV7-2 and TRBJ2-7; no clear D gene. The V end lost 5 bases, the J end lost 0 bases, and 5 bases lay between the germline ends. The CDR3 covers 12 residues. Looked up from germline, CDR1 is SGHTA and CDR2 is FQGNSA. DNA of the CDR3: TGTGCCAGCAGCGTTAGCTCCTACGAGCAGTACTTC. This gives the protein CASSVSSYEQYF.

The chain recombines TRBV5-4 with TRBJ2-3; 11 bases align to TRBD2. Germline V gives CDR1 SGHNT, CDR2 YYREEE (reference sequence). After removal of 3 bases from V and 5 bases from J, the junction contained 5 bases not matched to a gene. The CDR3 runs 15 residues. The CDR3 spells CASSSTSGARDTQYF. In DNA, the CDR3 is TGTGCCAGCAGCTCGACTAGCGGGGCGCGAGATACGCAGTATTTT.

This clonotype was counted at least ten times. The chain combines TRBV28 with TRBJ2-1; D call uncertain. The V and J ends lost 3 bases and 4 bases respectively, with 7 bases between them. The germline V gene encodes CDR1 MDHEN and CDR2 SYDVKM. The CDR3 length is 13 residues. The CDR3 DNA reads TGTGCCAGCAGTTTTATAGGGTACAATGAGCAGTTCTTC. This translates into CASSFIGYNEQFF.

This clonotype was seen repeatedly, ten times or more. V and J are TRBV11-2 and TRBJ2-5, with 7 bases fitting TRBD2. The CDR3 is 17 residues long. CDR1 is SGHAT and CDR2 is FQNNGV in the germline V gene. V was pared by 1 base and J by 4 bases, with 12 bases of the junction left unmatched. This CDR3 is CASSLGVGGSFRETQYF. CDR3 DNA: TGTGCCAGCAGCTTAGGTGTTGGCGGGAGCTTCCGAGAGACCCAGTACTTC.

This clonotype was counted ten times or more. The chain has TRBV19 and TRBJ2-1, with D hard to call. Germline V CDR1 and CDR2: LNHDA, SQIVND (reference sequence). V was trimmed by 3 bases and J by 8 bases, leaving 17 bases between them. The CDR3 covers 15 residues. The DNA of the CDR3 is TGTGCCAGTAGTATTTTAACCCGCCCGGCACATGAGCAGTTCTTC. It is translated as CASSILTRPAHEQFF. Together with reference TRBV19 and TRBJ2-1, the CDR3 gives the full variable domain: DGGITQSPKYLFRKEGQNVTLSCEQNLNHDAMYWYRQDPGQGLRLIYYSQIVNDFQKGDIAEGYSVSREKKESFPLTVTSAQKNPTAFYLCASSILTRPAHEQFFGPGTRLTVL.

This clonotype was recorded at least ten times. This chain joins TRBV20-1 and TRBJ2-5, with 7 bases lining up with TRBD1. V gave up 7 bases and J gave up 2 bases; unmatched junction bases: 7. The CDR3 loop spans 13 amino acids. Germline values: CDR1 DFQATT, CDR2 SNEGSKA (reference sequence). CDR3 DNA: TGCAGTGAAGGGGGCGGCGTACAAGAGACCCAGTACTTC. Translating it yields CSEGGGVQETQYF.

Many counts were recorded for this clonotype. This chain uses TRBV5-4 with TRBJ2-5; D is undetermined. Trimming removed 1 base at V and 2 bases at J, with 6 bases between. The CDR3 length is 13 residues. Germline lookup yields CDR1 SGHNT and CDR2 YYREEE (reference sequence). CDR3 region: CASSLLPQETQYF. For the CDR3, the DNA is TGTGCCAGCAGCTTGCTTCCTCAAGAGACCCAGTACTTC.